Ten or more counts support the clone carrying this T cell receptor beta chain. This record belongs to a study of T cells in Graves' hyperthyroidism and ophthalmopathy. The TCR beta CDR3 regions underwent amplification using RNA transcripts as the source. Primed by the HTBI set, a first-round RT-PCR was run on the TCR CDR3. TCRdb called the multiplex PCR reads again in MiXCR, with one record for every CDR3 protein. Of almost 350,000 distinct CDR3 sequences listed, 15% to 20% are singletons. CDR1 LGHNA and CDR2 YSLEER come from the germline V gene. The CDR3 runs 15 residues. Trimming cost V 0 bases and J 2 bases, with 8 bases left between them. Patients with ophthalmopathy all had a Clinical Activity Score of at least 3, a NOSPECS grade of at least 4 and duration under 3 months.

The V call is TRBV4-3, the J call TRBJ1-3; unclear D gene. This receptor was identified in a woman in her thirties or forties with Graves' ophthalmopathy. Sequenced material: blood. CDR3 bases: TGCGCCAGCAGCCAAGACAGAGGGACTGGAAACACCATATATTTT. Translated: CASSQDRGTGNTIYF.